A selection of T cell receptor beta chains follows, all from one sample in a study of glioma-infiltrating T cells after dendritic cell vaccination. The repertoire was sequenced with immunoSEQ multiplex PCR; TCRdb's copy has only in-frame clones and lacks some. The data show tens of thousands of clones, approximately 80% seen once. The input for sequencing was blood, taken before dendritic cell vaccination. The receptors come from a human donor with glioblastoma. CDR3s include the opening cysteine and the closing phenylalanine or tryptophan. The D gene is left open where the match is weak. Only some rows state a clone size, as once, few, many or a class for expanded clones.

v_call	clone_size	d_call	j_call	cdr3_aa	cdr3_nt
TRBV7-9	few	-	TRBJ1-5	CASSYTESNQPQHF	TGTGCCAGCAGCTACACAGAGAGCAATCAGCCCCAGCATTTT
TRBV6-6	few	-	TRBJ2-3	CASTVRTDTQYF	TGTGCCAGCACCGTGAGAACAGATACGCAGTATTTT
TRBV18	-	-	TRBJ1-1	CASSPRVQGDTEAFF	TGTGCCAGCTCACCAAGGGTCCAGGGTGACACTGAAGCTTTCTTT
TRBV2	-	TRBD1	TRBJ1-5	CASTGQGGNQPQHF	TGTGCCAGCACCGGACAGGGCGGCAATCAGCCCCAGCATTTT
TRBV15	-	TRBD1	TRBJ1-4	CATSRGGQDNEKLFF	TGTGCCACCAGCAGGGGAGGACAGGATAATGAAAAACTGTTTTTT
TRBV2	once	-	TRBJ2-2	CASRGWETGELFF	TGTGCCAGCAGGGGGTGGGAGACCGGGGAGCTGTTTTTT
TRBV5-1	once	-	TRBJ1-2	CASSLRMSSDGYTF	TGCGCCAGCAGCTTGAGAATGTCCAGCGATGGCTACACCTTC
TRBV6-5	once	TRBD2	TRBJ2-1	CASSLLADSYNEQFF	TGTGCCAGCAGCCTACTAGCGGACTCCTACAATGAGCAGTTCTTC
TRBV18	-	-	TRBJ2-1	CASSPGTPPNEQFF	TGTGCCAGCTCACCTGGGACTCCACCTAATGAGCAGTTCTTC
TRBV6-1	-	-	TRBJ2-6	CASTEGVSGANVLTF	TGTGCCAGCACCGAAGGGGTCTCTGGGGCCAACGTCCTGACTTTC
TRBV30	-	-	TRBJ1-4	CAWSVRAGVNEKLFF	TGTGCCTGGAGTGTTCGGGCGGGGGTTAATGAAAAACTGTTTTTT
TRBV19	-	TRBD1	TRBJ2-6	CASRDRVSGANVLTF	TGTGCCAGCCGGGACAGGGTCTCTGGGGCCAACGTCCTGACTTTC
TRBV29-1	-	TRBD1	TRBJ1-4	CSVGLSGQGGWEKLFF	TGCAGCGTTGGGCTTTCTGGACAGGGAGGGTGGGAAAAACTGTTTTTT
TRBV10-1	-	-	TRBJ2-2	CASSESRQGTGELFF	TGCGCCAGCAGTGAGTCGAGGCAGGGCACCGGGGAGCTGTTTTTT
TRBV15	-	-	TRBJ2-7	CATSTTSGVLDF	TGTGCCACCAGCACCACTTCAGGGGTTTTGGACTTC